The T cell receptor (beta chain) described here comes from a study of Tregs in tolerant kidney transplant recipients. Profiling relied on immunoSEQ multiplex PCR, and the TCRdb table lists in-frame clones only, not all of them. Seen here are 50,000 to 65,000 clones, approximately 89% observed once, and the top ten hold 3.8%. Whole-study results and caveats: The most relevant donor-specific Treg TCRbeta repertoire apparently came from expansion with activated donor B cells.

Worth noting for this clone: The antigen is undetermined.

Germline values: CDR1 SQVTM, CDR2 ANQGSEA. The CDR3 sequence is 15 residues long. Trimming shortened V by 4 bases and J by 2 bases, and 17 bases separated the two germline ends. Recipients received nonmyeloablative bone marrow transplants from related graft donors, with transient mixed chimerism. Unstimulated regulatory T cells (CD4+CD25+CD127-), CD4+CD25- non-regulatory cells, CD4 and CD8 cells were FACS-sorted from thawed PBMCs. Here the sequenced sample was CD4+ T cells from blood (PBMCs), taken 6 months after the transplant. This TCR was recovered from a human patient who received a combined kidney and bone marrow transplant. Some T cells may possibly be graft donor cells. The chain couples TRBV29-1 to TRBJ2-5; a weak D match, TRBD1 (6 bases). Written as DNA, the CDR3 is TGCAGCGTTGTAGATTTTGGGACATTACAAGAGACCCAGTACTTC. Its protein is CSVVDFGTLQETQYF.